The clone carrying this T cell receptor (beta chain) was counted a few times. The antigen is undetermined. This record belongs to a study of T cell repertoires in cytomegalovirus infection. Whole-study context: Indications of both CMV infection and matching HLA type were provided by public TCR beta signatures.

The CDR3 sequence is 14 residues long. V dropped 4 bases and J dropped 0 bases, with 9 bases sitting between them. Looked up from germline, CDR1 is LNHDA and CDR2 is SQIVND (reference sequence). MiXCR, run by TCRdb on the reads, gives a single entry per CDR3 protein. The top ten clones hold approximately 12% of a sample with about 400,000 distinct CDR3 sequences, around a third of them seen once. Study-level findings and limits: HLA-C-restricted CMV-specific TCR beta clonotypes were dominant in the ex vivo response.

Specimen: cultured PBMCs, collected from culture after CMV antigen stimulation. The chain employs TRBV19 and TRBJ1-1; the D gene is possibly TRBD1 (6 bases). The receptor's source is a human donor in good health (CMV status not recorded). Some clones in this sample may be carry-over from other donors' samples. CDR3 residues: CASSKGHLNTEAFF. The CDR3 coding sequence is TGTGCCAGTAGTAAGGGACACCTGAACACTGAAGCTTTCTTT.